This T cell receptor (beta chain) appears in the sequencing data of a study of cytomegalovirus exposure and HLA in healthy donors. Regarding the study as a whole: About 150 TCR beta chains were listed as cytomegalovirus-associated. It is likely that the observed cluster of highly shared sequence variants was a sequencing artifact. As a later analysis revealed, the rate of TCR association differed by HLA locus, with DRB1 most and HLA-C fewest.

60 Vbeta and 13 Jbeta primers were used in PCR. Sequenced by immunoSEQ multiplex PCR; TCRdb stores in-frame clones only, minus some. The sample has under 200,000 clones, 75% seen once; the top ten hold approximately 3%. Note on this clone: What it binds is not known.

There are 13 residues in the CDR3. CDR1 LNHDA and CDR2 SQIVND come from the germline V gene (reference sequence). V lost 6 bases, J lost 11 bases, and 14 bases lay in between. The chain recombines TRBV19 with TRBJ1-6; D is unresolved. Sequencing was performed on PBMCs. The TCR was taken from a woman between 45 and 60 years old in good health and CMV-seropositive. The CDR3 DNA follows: TGTGCCAGTAGCAATTTTGAGAGCGCACCCCTCCACTTT. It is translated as CASSNFESAPLHF.